A selection of T cell receptor beta chains follows, all from one sample in a study of OX40 agonist ivuxolimab in advanced cancers. The repertoire was sequenced with immunoSEQ multiplex PCR; TCRdb's copy has only in-frame clones and lacks some. The table records 150,000 to 170,000 clones, approximately 94% of them present only once. Here the sequenced sample was CD4+ or CD8+ T cells sorted from blood, taken in a trial of the OX40 agonist ivuxolimab. The receptor source for this set is an adult with an advanced solid tumor such as melanoma, head and neck, liver or kidney cancer. The CDR3 runs from the conserved cysteine through the conserved F or W. Each record gives: clone size, V gene, CDR3 length, CDR3 protein. A clone size is listed for some rows: how often the clone was seen (once, few, many), or a class if it is expanded.

size: .
V: TRBV5-1
length: 14
CDR3: CASSLDGGFNEQFF

size: once
V: TRBV6-1
length: 15
CDR3: CASRPLAGGLETQYF

size: .
V: TRBV5-4
length: 19
CDR3: CASSLGSGRDLSGANVLTF

size: .
V: TRBV6-5
length: 14
CDR3: CASSSGARGNTIYF

size: .
V: TRBV7-2
length: 15
CDR3: CASSKTQTGGYGYTF

size: .
V: TRBV11-2
length: 13
CDR3: CASSRGHLNEQYF

size: .
V: TRBV2
length: 15
CDR3: CASSRGRRGGQPQHF

size: .
V: TRBV4-1
length: 16
CDR3: CASSQGGAGRNNEQFF

size: .
V: TRBV5-1
length: 14
CDR3: CASSLDTANYGYTF

size: .
V: TRBV4-3
length: 13
CDR3: CASSRIGRNTIYF

size: .
V: TRBV6-5
length: 15
CDR3: CASSYSSFRDPREFF

size: .
V: TRBV28
length: 15
CDR3: CASSFWGTGVAEQYF

size: .
V: TRBV29-1
length: 16
CDR3: CSVGGSQSSSGNTIYF

size: once
V: TRBV7-2
length: 16
CDR3: CASSLALAGSQETQYF

size: .
V: TRBV5-4
length: 16
CDR3: CASSRAGQEPRETQYF

size: .
V: TRBV5-4
length: 15
CDR3: CASSPLAGDQETQYF

size: .
V: TRBV5-8
length: 17
CDR3: CASSFAGTSGNTGELFF

size: .
V: TRBV11-2
length: 13
CDR3: CASSPRDRGLGTF

size: .
V: TRBV11-3
length: 15
CDR3: CASSLDQGTRGEQYF

size: once
V: TRBV6-5
length: 15
CDR3: CASSLGGGPNEKLFF

size: .
V: TRBV6-5
length: 11
CDR3: CASSFRGELFF

size: .
V: TRBV4-1
length: 16
CDR3: CASSQGEGASTDTQYF

size: .
V: TRBV11-1
length: 14
CDR3: CASTRTGTDLGYTF

size: .
V: TRBV18
length: 13
CDR3: CASSETGPYGYTF

size: .
V: TRBV2
length: 12
CDR3: CASRQDGHEQYF

size: .
V: TRBV16
length: 12
CDR3: CASSSWAYEQYF

size: .
V: TRBV2
length: 13
CDR3: CASSGRRRFEAFF

size: .
V: TRBV7-2
length: 12
CDR3: CASSFSPGIQYF

size: .
V: TRBV5-8
length: 16
CDR3: CASRLGRGLSNTEAFF

size: .
V: TRBV5-1
length: 15
CDR3: CASSEGQGRSQPQHF

size: .
V: TRBV6-1
length: 12
CDR3: CASSESGNTIYF

size: .
V: TRBV28
length: 15
CDR3: CASSIGTSGRREQFF